This T cell receptor (beta chain) was recorded in a study of cytomegalovirus exposure and HLA in healthy donors. Study context: The study placed about 81% of its approximately 360 genotyped donors in the Caucasian-associated ancestry cluster.

The germline V gene encodes CDR1 LGHNA and CDR2 YNFKEQ. V lost 5 bases and J lost 4; bases outside the gene matches: 11. This CDR3 has 16 residues. It was with 60 Vbeta and 13 Jbeta primers that the PCR ran. The repertoire was sequenced with immunoSEQ multiplex PCR; TCRdb's copy has only in-frame clones and lacks some. This sample carries about 110,000 clones, about 75% of them seen once, and the ten largest clones take 2.5% to 3.5%. The origin of this receptor is a male donor in good health and CMV-seropositive. The chain has TRBV4-2 and TRBJ2-3, with 8 bases matching TRBD2. The sequenced material came from PBMCs. The CDR3 spells CASSLRAAGVSDTQYF. The CDR3 DNA sequence: TGTGCCAGCAGCTTACGGGCAGCGGGGGTGTCAGATACGCAGTATTTT.